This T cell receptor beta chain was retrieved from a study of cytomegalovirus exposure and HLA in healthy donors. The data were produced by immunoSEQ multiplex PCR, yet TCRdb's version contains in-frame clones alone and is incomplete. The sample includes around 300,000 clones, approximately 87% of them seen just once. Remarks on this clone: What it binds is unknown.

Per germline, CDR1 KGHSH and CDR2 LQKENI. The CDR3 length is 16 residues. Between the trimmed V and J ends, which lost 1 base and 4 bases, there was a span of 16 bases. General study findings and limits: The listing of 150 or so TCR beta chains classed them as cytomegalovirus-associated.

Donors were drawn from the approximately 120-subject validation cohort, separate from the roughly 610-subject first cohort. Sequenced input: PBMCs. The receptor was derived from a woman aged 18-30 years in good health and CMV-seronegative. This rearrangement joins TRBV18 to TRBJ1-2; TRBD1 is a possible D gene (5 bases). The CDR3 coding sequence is TGTGCCAGCTCACCACTGAAAGGGGCAATTGGCTATGGCTACACCTTC. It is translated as CASSPLKGAIGYGYTF.